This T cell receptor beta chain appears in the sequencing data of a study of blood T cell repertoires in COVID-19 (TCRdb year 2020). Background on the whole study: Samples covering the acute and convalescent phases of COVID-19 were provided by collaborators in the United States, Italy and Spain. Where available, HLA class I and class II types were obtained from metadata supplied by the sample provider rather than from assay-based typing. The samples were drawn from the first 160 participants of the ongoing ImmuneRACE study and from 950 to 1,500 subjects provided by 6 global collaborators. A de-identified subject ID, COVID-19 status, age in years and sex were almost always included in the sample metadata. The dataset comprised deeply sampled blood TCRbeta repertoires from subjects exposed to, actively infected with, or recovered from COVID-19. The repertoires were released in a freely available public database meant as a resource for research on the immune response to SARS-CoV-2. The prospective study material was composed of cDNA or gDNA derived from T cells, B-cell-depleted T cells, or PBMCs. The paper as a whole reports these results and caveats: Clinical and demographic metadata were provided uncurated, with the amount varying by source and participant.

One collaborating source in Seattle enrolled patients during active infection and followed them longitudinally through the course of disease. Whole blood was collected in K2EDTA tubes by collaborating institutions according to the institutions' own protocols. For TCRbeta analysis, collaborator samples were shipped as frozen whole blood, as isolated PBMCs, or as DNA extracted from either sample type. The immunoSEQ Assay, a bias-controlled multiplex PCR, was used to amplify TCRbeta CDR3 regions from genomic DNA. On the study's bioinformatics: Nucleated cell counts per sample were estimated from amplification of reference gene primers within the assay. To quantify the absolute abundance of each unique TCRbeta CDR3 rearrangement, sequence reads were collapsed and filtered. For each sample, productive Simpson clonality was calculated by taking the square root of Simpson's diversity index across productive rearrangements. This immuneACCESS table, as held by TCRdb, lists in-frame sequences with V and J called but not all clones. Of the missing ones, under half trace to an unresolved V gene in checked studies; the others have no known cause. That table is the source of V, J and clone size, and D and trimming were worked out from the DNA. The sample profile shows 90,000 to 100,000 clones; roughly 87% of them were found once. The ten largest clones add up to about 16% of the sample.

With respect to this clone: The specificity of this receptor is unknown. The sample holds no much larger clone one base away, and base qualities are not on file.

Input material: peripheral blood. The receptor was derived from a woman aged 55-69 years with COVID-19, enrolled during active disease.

The sequenced DNA is TGTGCCAGCAGCTTCTACGGGGGGCGGCTTAGCGCCTATAATTCACCCCTCCACTTT. It is translated as CASSFYGGRLSAYNSPLHF. Here the chain combines TRBV7-9 and TRBJ1-6; TRBD1 might be the D gene, on 6 matching bases. From its cysteine to its phenylalanine, the CDR3 spans 19 amino acids. The sequence is cut down to CDR3 DNA, 57 bases in frame from base 1. V drops 3 bases and J drops 2 bases, leaving 20 bases in between. Via the germline V gene (reference sequence), CDR1 is SEHNR and CDR2 FQNEAQ.